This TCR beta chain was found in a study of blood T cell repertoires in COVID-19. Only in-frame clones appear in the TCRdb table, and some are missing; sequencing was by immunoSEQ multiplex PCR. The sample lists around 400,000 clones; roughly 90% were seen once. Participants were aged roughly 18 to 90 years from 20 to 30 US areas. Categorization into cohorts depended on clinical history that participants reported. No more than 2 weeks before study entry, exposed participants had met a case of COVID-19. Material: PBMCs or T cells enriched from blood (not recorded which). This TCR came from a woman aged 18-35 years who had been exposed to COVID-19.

CDR3 amino acids: CASRPAGGGNEQFF. Written as DNA, the CDR3 is TGCGCCAGCCGTCCAGCGGGAGGGGGCAATGAGCAGTTCTTC. This chain connects TRBV10-2 to TRBJ2-1; 10 nucleotides agree with TRBD2. V dropped 8 bases and J dropped 6; count of bases not matched to a gene: 7. The CDR3 runs to 14 residues. In germline, CDR1 is WSHSY, CDR2 SAAADI.